This TCR beta chain was found in a study of T cell responses to AZD1222 COVID-19 vaccine (TCRdb year 2021). Broadly, across the study: AZD1222 recipients given second doses at about 4 weeks or at about 12 weeks were pooled, since spike-specific TCR depth and breadth were not found to differ between the two schedules. Trial participants were enrolled by age into subgroups of 18-55, 56-69 and 70-plus years, and about 150, 27 and 61 TCR-sequenced participants, respectively, were included in these subgroups. A total of just over 230 trial participants underwent TCR sequencing, of whom some 210 received two doses of AZD1222 and around 26 received two doses of the MenACWY control vaccine. On the study overall, not on this receptor specifically: Reportedly, close to half of the unique spike-specific TCRs recognized epitopes lying outside the regions that are mutated in the B.1.351 and B.1.1.7 variants. Participants were mostly white British, with more females than males. The authors suggested clonal diversity may have been underestimated. The whole spike protein was spanned by vaccine-associated CD4 TCRs, and dominant responses were seen in regions 160-218 and 743-854. Conclusions about previously exposed vaccinees are limited, since just 6 or 7 AZD1222 recipients were seropositive for SARS-CoV-2 at baseline. Because no day 14 peak-response samples were available, the repertoires could be characterized only after the peak T cell response. Spike-specific TCR breadth and depth rose significantly after two AZD1222 doses compared with day 0 and with MenACWY recipients. In the small 56-69-year group, the increase in depth fell short of significance, most likely because of low power.

Per the publication, the time point label means: baseline before first vaccination. The vaccinee samples were drawn from two UK trials, COV001 and COV002, one of which was a single-blind randomized controlled phase 2/3 trial testing AZD1222 (ChAdOx1 nCoV-19) in healthy adults. For TCRbeta chain sequencing, PBMC samples were collected from trial participants at day 0 and at day 28 after the second dose. Turning to this clone: Its antigen target is currently unknown. Base qualities are not recorded, but no much larger clone differs from it by a single base.

CDR1 KGHSH and CDR2 LQKENI were looked up in the germline V gene. The CDR3 contains 19 residues, cysteine and phenylalanine counted. The kept DNA is CDR3 alone, 57 bases in frame from the first base. From V the trimming removes 3 bases and from J it removes 3 bases, while the gene matches leave 18 bases of the junction unaccounted for. The CDR3 regions of human TCRbeta chains were subjected to immunosequencing. From the authors' description of their analysis: TCRs in the repertoires were compared against a reference library of SARS-CoV-2-specific TCRs that had been generated with the MIRA antigen-specificity platform. Breadth meant the fraction of unique TCRs that were SARS-CoV-2-associated, whereas depth meant the fraction of total T cells that were SARS-CoV-2-associated. Each spike-specific TCR was assigned to its reactive spike region and to a CD4 or CD8 class using the MIRA data. Log10-transformed breadth and depth values were compared by one-way ANOVA with Sidak's multiple comparisons tests. This is the immuneACCESS table as TCRdb keeps it, with only in-frame sequences that have V and J called. A part of the clones is gone; compared with another copy, unresolved V genes explain less than half, and the rest is unexplained. For V, J and clone size, that table is used; D and trimming come from the DNA. The sample has about 140,000 clones on record, more than 85% of them singletons. The ten largest make up about 3.2% of the sample.

The V and J segments used are TRBV18 and TRBJ2-7, and TRBD2 aligns with 9 junction nucleotides. Source: peripheral blood, taken on day 0 of AZD1222 vaccination. This receptor was identified in an adult in good health. CDR3 sequence: CASSPLPIHASGTSYEQYF. The DNA sequence is as follows: TGTGCCAGCTCACCCCTCCCGATACACGCTAGCGGGACGAGCTACGAGCAGTACTTC.